These 17 T cell receptor beta chains share one sample of origin, sequenced in a study of monozygotic twins with inflammatory bowel disease. From the 5' RACE reads, TCRdb lists one entry per CDR3 protein and no DNA. Recorded for this sample: about 200,000 distinct CDR3 sequences. The sequencing input was blood. These receptor sequences come from a human donor with ulcerative colitis or Crohn's disease, or a healthy co-twin of an affected twin (not recorded which).

The genes are TRBV27 and TRBJ2-3; lacking DNA, the TRBD1 call made by TCRdb goes unchecked. The CDR3 runs 16 residues. CDR1 is MNHEY and CDR2 is SMNVEV in the germline V gene (reference sequence). CDR3 in amino acids: CASRGRSLPLTDTQYF.

The chain recombines TRBV13 with TRBJ1-6. The length of the CDR3 is 14 residues. Germline assignment: CDR1 PRHDT and CDR2 FYEKMQ (reference sequence). The CDR3 is CASSFRVDNSPLHF.

The chain uses TRBV25-1 and TRBJ2-3; checking the TCRdb D call of TRBD1 is not possible without DNA. This CDR3 is 12 amino acids long. CDR1 and CDR2 from the germline V gene are MGHDK and SYGVNS. The CDR3 sequence: CAIGDWGDTQYF.

The J gene is TRBJ2-7, the V gene TRBV5-1; absent DNA, TCRdb's TRBD1 call cannot be checked. Germline V gene data show CDR1 as SGHRS and CDR2 as YFSETQ. The CDR3 loop spans 13 amino acids. The CDR3 region is CASMEQGAVEQYF.

The chain couples TRBV5-5 to TRBJ1-1; TCRdb selects TRBD1, and the lack of DNA leaves this call unchecked. The CDR3 spans 15 residues. Germline loops: CDR1 SGHKS, CDR2 YYEKEE (reference sequence). Here the CDR3 reads CASSLVGQGGTEAFF.

The rearrangement joins TRBV4-3 to TRBJ1-2; absent DNA, TCRdb's TRBD1 call cannot be checked. Per germline, CDR1 LGHNA and CDR2 YSLEER. There are 17 residues in the CDR3. The CDR3 region is CASSQDAAGGRLYGYTF.

V and J are TRBV20-1 and TRBJ2-2; TCRdb reports TRBD1, a call that lacks DNA to check it against. Germline CDR1 is DFQATT and CDR2 is SNEGSKA (reference sequence). The CDR3 is made up of 16 amino acids. The chain's CDR3 is CSARQGALGHTGELFF.

The chain employs TRBV12-3 or TRBV12-4 and TRBJ1-1; absent DNA, TCRdb's TRBD1 call cannot be checked. The CDR3 is 12 residues long. CDR3 amino acids: CASNRGRAEAFF.

The chain is built from TRBV7-9 and TRBJ2-1. Germline CDR1 is SEHNR and CDR2 is FQNEAQ (reference sequence). The CDR3 has 13 amino acids. This CDR3 is CASSLDFADEQFF.

The chain recombines TRBV12-3 or TRBV12-4 with TRBJ1-3. This CDR3 contains 15 residues. The CDR3 is CASTLAGGAGNTIYF.

CDR3 region: CASSLEPYYEQYF. The genes are TRBV5-1 and TRBJ2-7. In germline, CDR1 is SGHRS, CDR2 YFSETQ. The CDR3 consists of 13 residues.

This chain uses TRBV20-1 with TRBJ2-1; TCRdb's D gene call, TRBD2, goes unchecked for lack of DNA. This CDR3 is built from 15 residues. CDR1 DFQATT and CDR2 SNEGSKA come from the germline V gene (reference sequence). This CDR3 is CSARSGTSGYNEQFF.

The chain is built from TRBV4-1 and TRBJ2-2; TCRdb names TRBD1, which stays unverified in the absence of DNA. Germline V gene sequence: CDR1 MGHRA, CDR2 YSYEKL. This CDR3 has 17 amino acids. This chain's CDR3 is CASSRQGQGANTGELFF.

The chain uses TRBV7-2 and TRBJ1-2; TCRdb's D gene call, TRBD1, goes unchecked for lack of DNA. This CDR3 has 17 amino acids. CDR1 SGHTA and CDR2 FQGNSA come from the germline V gene. This chain's CDR3 is CASTRTGGLSVHYGYTF.

This chain joins TRBV5-1 and TRBJ1-6. This CDR3 region has 15 residues. The germline V gene has CDR1 SGHRS and CDR2 YFSETQ. CDR3 residues: CASSYTEPYNSPLHF.

The chain carries TRBV5-1 and TRBJ2-3; checking the TCRdb D call of TRBD1 is not possible without DNA. The CDR3 extends over 15 amino acids. The germline V gene has CDR1 SGHRS and CDR2 YFSETQ. This chain's CDR3 is CASSQDSIDTDTQYF. Variable domain in full (rest from reference TRBV5-1 and TRBJ2-3): KAGVTQTPRYLIKTRGQQVTLSCSPISGHRSVSWYQQTPGQGLQFLFEYFSETQRNKGNFPGRFSGRQFSNSRSEMNVSTLELGDSALYLCASSQDSIDTDTQYFGPGTRLTVL.

The rearrangement links TRBV6-1 to TRBJ1-3. The CDR3 consists of 15 residues. Germline CDR1 MNHNS, CDR2 SASEGT. The CDR3 is CASSGRSLTGNTIYF.